This T cell receptor beta chain was identified during a study of T cells in localized non-small cell lung cancer. V lost 0 bases to trimming and J lost 4 bases; unmatched junction nucleotides: 10. There are 18 residues in the CDR3. Germline V CDR1 and CDR2: SGHRS, YFSETQ. A word on this clone: Its antigen remains unidentified.

Study results and caveats: Turning up in adjacent lung were a median approximately 60 of the top 100 tumor clones. Uninvolved adjacent lung, not tumor, had the highest T cell clonality.

TCRdb keeps only in-frame clones here, not all; method: immunoSEQ multiplex PCR. The sample contains roughly 13,000 clones, over 65% of which appear only once. The chain is built from TRBV5-1 and TRBJ2-3; 11 bases agree with TRBD2. The sample consisted of peripheral blood, taken before any cancer treatment. The receptor was isolated from a male donor older than 55 with stage I squamous cell lung carcinoma. This CDR3 is CASSLDLAGGLLSDTQYF. CDR3 DNA: TGCGCCAGCAGCTTGGATCTAGCGGGAGGACTATTGTCAGATACGCAGTATTTT.